This T cell receptor beta chain derives from a study of T cells after yellow fever vaccination. About the study: Preparation used SMART-Seq v4 Ultra Low Input for the low-cell-number fractions. Whole-study results and caveats: The study re-detected most primary-vaccination clones after the booster (roughly 96% CD4, almost 90% CD8).

Universal primer sites and UMIs were introduced during 5'RACE template-switching synthesis of TCR cDNA. TCRdb used MiXCR to reprocess the 5' RACE reads, holding one entry per CDR3 protein. The data contain about 220,000 distinct CDR3 sequences, approximately 6.3% of them singletons. Unmatched junction bases numbered 9, after V lost 3 bases and J lost 5 bases. The CDR3 extends over 15 amino acids. From germline, CDR1 is MNHEY and CDR2 SMNVEV (reference sequence). This clonotype was detected many times. Its antigen remains unidentified. The V gene is TRBV27, the J gene TRBJ2-5; 7 nucleotides match TRBD2. The source is a man aged 30 to 45 who received the YFV17D yellow fever vaccine. The sequenced sample was CD4+ T cells sorted from PBMCs, obtained on the day of the yellow fever booster vaccination. CDR3 nucleotide sequence: TGTGCCAGCAGTTTGGGGGGGGTATTGGTGGAGACCCAGTACTTC. Encoded protein: CASSLGGVLVETQYF.